The entry below describes one T cell receptor (beta chain). What it binds is not known. These data belong to a study of Ad26.COV2.S vaccination and SARS-CoV-2 variants. Study-level information: Within the COV1001 Ad26.COV2.S trial arm, the donor was enrolled. Intramuscular Ad26.COV2.S doses were given once or twice, 56 days apart.

Treatment in this sample: over 15 received Ad26.COV2.S at low or high dose, single or two shots; roughly 5 received placebo; per-sample allocation not given. The samples date from day 63 after the first vaccine or placebo injection. Vaccination employed an Ad26 vector expressing the Wuhan-strain SARS-CoV-2 spike. Study observations and caveats: In vaccinated individuals, spike-specific CD8+ and CD4+ T cell responses reportedly displayed substantial breadth.

The method was immunoSEQ multiplex PCR; TCRdb's version includes in-frame clones alone and lacks a portion of them. This sample yields a few hundred thousand clones, of which around 87% are seen a single time; approximately 3.4% belongs to the top ten. The clonotype originates from a person aged 18 to 65 who received the Ad26.COV2.S COVID-19 vaccine or a placebo. The input for sequencing was peripheral blood, taken in a trial of Ad26.COV2.S vaccine versus placebo.

The CDR3 spells CASSQVRHTGELFF. The CDR3 bases are TGTGCCAGCAGCCAAGTTAGGCACACCGGGGAGCTGTTTTTT. This sequence joins TRBV14 and TRBJ2-2, with unresolved D. Germline CDR1 reads SGHDN; CDR2 reads FVKESK. Trimming removed 1 base at V and 3 bases at J, with 6 bases between. There are 14 residues in the CDR3.